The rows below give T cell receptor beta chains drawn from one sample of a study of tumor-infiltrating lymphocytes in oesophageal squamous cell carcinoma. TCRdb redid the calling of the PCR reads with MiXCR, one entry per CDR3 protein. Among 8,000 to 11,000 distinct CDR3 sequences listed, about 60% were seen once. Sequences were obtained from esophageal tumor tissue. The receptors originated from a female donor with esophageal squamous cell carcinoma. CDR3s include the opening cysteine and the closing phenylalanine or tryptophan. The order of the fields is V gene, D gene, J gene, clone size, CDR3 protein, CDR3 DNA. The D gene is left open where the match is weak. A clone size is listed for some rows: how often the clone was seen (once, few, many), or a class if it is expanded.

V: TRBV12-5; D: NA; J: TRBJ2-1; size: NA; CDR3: CASGRGWNEQFF; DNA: TGTGCTAGTGGTAGGGGGTGGAATGAGCAGTTCTTC
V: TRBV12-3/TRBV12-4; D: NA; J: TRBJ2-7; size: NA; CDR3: CASSYDLSYEQYF; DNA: TGTGCCAGCAGTTATGACTTATCCTACGAGCAGTACTTC
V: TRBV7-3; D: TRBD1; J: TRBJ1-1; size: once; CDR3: CASSSQGGNTEAFF; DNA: TGTGCCAGCAGCTCACAGGGGGGAAACACTGAAGCTTTCTTT
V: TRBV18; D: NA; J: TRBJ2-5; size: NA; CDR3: CASSPRQINQETQYF; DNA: TGTGCCAGCTCACCCCGACAGATTAACCAAGAGACCCAGTACTTC
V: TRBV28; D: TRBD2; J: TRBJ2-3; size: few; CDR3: CASSWTRGSSTDTQYF; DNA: TGTGCCAGCAGTTGGACTAGGGGCTCTAGCACAGATACGCAGTATTTT
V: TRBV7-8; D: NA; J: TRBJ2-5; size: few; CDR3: CASSLVLVQGTQYF; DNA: TGTGCCAGCAGCTTAGTTTTGGTCCAAGGGACCCAGTACTTC
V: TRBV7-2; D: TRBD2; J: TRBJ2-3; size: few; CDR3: CASSLVPQPLAGTTDTQYF; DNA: TGTGCCAGCAGCTTAGTTCCCCAACCCCTAGCGGGGACCACAGATACGCAGTATTTT
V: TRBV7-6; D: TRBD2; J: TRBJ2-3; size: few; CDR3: CASSSIAGAIDTQYF; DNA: TGTGCCAGCAGCTCAATAGCGGGAGCAATAGATACGCAGTATTTT
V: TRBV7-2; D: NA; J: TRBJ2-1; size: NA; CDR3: CASSLTGGHRDEQFF; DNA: TGTGCCAGCAGTCTCACGGGAGGCCACAGGGATGAGCAGTTCTTC
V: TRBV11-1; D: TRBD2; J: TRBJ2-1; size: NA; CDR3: CASSLGPWASGGNNEQFF; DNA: TGTGCCAGCAGCTTAGGCCCCTGGGCTAGCGGGGGGAACAATGAGCAGTTCTTC
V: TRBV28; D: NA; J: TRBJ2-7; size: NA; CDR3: CASSSGFHEQYF; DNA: TGTGCCAGCAGTTCAGGGTTCCACGAGCAGTACTTC
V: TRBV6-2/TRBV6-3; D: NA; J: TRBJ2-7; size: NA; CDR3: CASTQTAYEQYF; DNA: TGTGCCAGCACCCAGACAGCCTACGAGCAGTACTTC
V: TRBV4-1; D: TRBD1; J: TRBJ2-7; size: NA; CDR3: CASSQVQQGIYEQYF; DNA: TGCGCCAGCAGCCAAGTCCAACAGGGGATCTACGAGCAGTACTTC
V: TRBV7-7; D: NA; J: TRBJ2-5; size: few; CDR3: CASSPSGIQETQYF; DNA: TGTGCTAGCAGCCCATCGGGGATACAAGAGACCCAGTACTTC
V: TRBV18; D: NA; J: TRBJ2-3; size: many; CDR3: CASSRRPPGTDTQYF; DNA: TGTGCCAGCTCACGGCGACCACCCGGCACAGATACGCAGTATTTT
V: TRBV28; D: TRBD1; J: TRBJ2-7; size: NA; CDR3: CASSLSNRGLLEQYF; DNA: TGTGCCAGCAGTTTATCCAACAGGGGGCTTCTCGAGCAGTACTTC
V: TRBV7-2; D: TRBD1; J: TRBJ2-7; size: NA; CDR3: CASSHPGTGTYEQYF; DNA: TGTGCCAGCAGCCACCCCGGGACAGGAACCTACGAGCAGTACTTC
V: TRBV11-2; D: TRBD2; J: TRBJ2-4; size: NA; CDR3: CASGAGGPGEQYF; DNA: TGTGCCAGCGGAGCGGGAGGGCCGGGAGAGCAGTACTTC
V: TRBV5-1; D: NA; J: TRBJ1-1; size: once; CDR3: CASSSTGNTEAFF; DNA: TGCGCCAGCAGTTCGACAGGGAACACTGAAGCTTTCTTT
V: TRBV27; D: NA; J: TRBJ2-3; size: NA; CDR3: CASSLGRNTDTQYF; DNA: TGTGCCAGCAGTTTGGGCAGAAACACAGATACGCAGTATTTT
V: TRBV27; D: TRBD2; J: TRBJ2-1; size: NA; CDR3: CASSRTTSGGQGEQFF; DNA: TGTGCCAGCAGTAGAACGACTAGCGGGGGCCAGGGTGAGCAGTTCTTC
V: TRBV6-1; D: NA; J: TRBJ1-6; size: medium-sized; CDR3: CASTALLGGWGDSPLHF; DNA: TGTGCCAGCACGGCGCTCCTCGGGGGCTGGGGGGATTCACCCCTCCACTTT
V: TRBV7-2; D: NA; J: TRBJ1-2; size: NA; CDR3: CASSQGLSGYTF; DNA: TGTGCCAGCAGCCAGGGACTATCTGGCTACACCTTC
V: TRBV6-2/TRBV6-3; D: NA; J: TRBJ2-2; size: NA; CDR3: CATRRAGELFF; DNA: TGTGCCACCCGACGAGCCGGGGAGCTGTTTTTT
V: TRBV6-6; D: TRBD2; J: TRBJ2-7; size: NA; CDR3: CASRYPGTTKTYNEQYF; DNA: TGTGCCAGCAGGTATCCCGGGACTACCAAAACCTACAATGAGCAGTACTTC
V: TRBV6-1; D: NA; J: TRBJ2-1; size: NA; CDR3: CAISDFAGTYNEQFF; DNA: TGTGCCATCAGTGATTTCGCGGGAACTTACAATGAGCAGTTCTTC
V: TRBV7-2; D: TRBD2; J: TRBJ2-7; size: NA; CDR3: CASSLVWTSGEQYF; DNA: TGTGCCAGCAGCTTAGTTTGGACTAGTGGCGAGCAGTACTTC
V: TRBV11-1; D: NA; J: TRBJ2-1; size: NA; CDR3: CASSLPDNEQFF; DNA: TGTGCCAGCAGCTTACCCGACAATGAGCAGTTCTTC
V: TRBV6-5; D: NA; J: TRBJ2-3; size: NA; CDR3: CASSTTGRRLATQYF; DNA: TGTGCCAGCAGCACGACGGGTCGGAGATTGGCTACGCAGTATTTT
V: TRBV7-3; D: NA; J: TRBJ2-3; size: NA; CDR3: CASSSLLTDTQYF; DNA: TGTGCCAGCAGCTCTCTTCTCACAGATACGCAGTATTTT
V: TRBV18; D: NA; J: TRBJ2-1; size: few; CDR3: CASSLSPGENNEQFF; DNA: TGTGCCAGCTCACTTTCTCCGGGAGAGAACAATGAGCAGTTCTTC
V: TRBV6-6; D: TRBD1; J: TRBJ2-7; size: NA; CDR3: CASSYSGTGGYEQYF; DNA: TGTGCCAGCAGTTACTCCGGGACAGGGGGCTACGAGCAGTACTTC
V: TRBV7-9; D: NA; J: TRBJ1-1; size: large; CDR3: CASSLAGAKTEAFF; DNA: TGTGCCAGCAGCTTAGCGGGGGCGAAAACTGAAGCTTTCTTT
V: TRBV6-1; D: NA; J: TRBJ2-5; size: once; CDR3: CASSEIPGGETQYF; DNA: TGTGCCAGCAGTGAAATACCGGGTGGGGAGACCCAGTACTTC
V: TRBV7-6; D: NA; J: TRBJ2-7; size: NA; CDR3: CASSREVSYEQYF; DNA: TGTGCTAGCAGCCGCGAGGTCTCCTACGAGCAGTACTTC
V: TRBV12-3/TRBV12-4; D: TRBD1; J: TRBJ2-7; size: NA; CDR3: CASSFVQGDEQYF; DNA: TGTGCCAGCAGTTTCGTACAGGGGGACGAGCAGTACTTC
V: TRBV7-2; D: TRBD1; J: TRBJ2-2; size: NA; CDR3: CASSLGGQGNTGELFF; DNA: TGTGCCAGCAGCTTAGGGGGACAGGGGAACACCGGGGAGCTGTTTTTT
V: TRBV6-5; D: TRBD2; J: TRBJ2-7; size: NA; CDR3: CASKRSGGYEQYF; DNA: TGTGCCAGCAAAAGGAGCGGGGGGTACGAGCAGTACTTC
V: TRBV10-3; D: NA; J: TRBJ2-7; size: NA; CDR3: CAISGTLAPSSYNEQYF; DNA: TGTGCCATCAGTGGTACTCTAGCGCCGAGCTCCTACAATGAGCAGTACTTC
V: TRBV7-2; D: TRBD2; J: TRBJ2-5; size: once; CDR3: CASSPTSTQETQYF; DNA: TGTGCCAGCAGCCCGACTAGCACCCAAGAGACCCAGTACTTC
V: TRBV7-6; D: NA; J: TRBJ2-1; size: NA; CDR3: CASSLEAGASYNEQFF; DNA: TGTGCCAGCAGCTTAGAGGCAGGGGCCTCCTACAATGAGCAGTTCTTC
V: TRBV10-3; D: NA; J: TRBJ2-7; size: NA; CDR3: CASRTERAEQYF; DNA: TGTGCCAGTCGTACCGAAAGGGCCGAGCAGTACTTC
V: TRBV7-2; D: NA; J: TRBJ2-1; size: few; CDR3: CASSLAAGANEQFF; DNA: TGTGCCAGCAGCTTAGCTGCAGGGGCGAATGAGCAGTTCTTC
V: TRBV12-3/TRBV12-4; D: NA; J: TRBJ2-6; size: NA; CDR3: CASSLRGQGANVLTF; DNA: TGTGCCAGCAGTTTAAGAGGCCAGGGGGCCAACGTCCTGACTTTC
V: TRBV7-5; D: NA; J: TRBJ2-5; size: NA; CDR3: CISFGWQETQYF; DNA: TGTATCTCTTTTGGCTGGCAAGAGACCCAGTACTTC
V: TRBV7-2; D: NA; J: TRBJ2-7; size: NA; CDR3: CASSLGASSGEQYF; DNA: TGTGCCAGCAGCTTAGGCGCTAGTTCCGGCGAGCAGTACTTC
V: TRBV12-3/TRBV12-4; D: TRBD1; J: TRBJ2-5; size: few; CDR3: CASSPLGQGRGTQYF; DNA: TGTGCCAGCAGTCCACTTGGACAGGGAAGAGGGACCCAGTACTTC
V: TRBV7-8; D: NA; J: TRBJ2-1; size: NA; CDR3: CASSLLNEQFF; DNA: TGTGCCAGCAGCTTGTTAAATGAGCAGTTCTTC
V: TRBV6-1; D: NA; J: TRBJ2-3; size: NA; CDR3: CVSSKGSSGDTQYF; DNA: TGTGTTAGCTCAAAAGGTTCTTCGGGAGATACGCAGTATTTT
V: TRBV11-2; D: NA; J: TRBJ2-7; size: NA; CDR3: CASSLNGGQVYEQYF; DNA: TGTGCCAGCAGCTTAAATGGGGGGCAGGTCTACGAGCAGTACTTC
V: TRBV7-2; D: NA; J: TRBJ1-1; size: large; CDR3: CASSLAPRLNTEAFF; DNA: TGTGCCAGCAGCTTAGCCCCCAGGTTGAACACTGAAGCTTTCTTT
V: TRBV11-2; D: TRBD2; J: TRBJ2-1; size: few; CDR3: CASSLAGEWNEQFF; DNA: TGTGCCAGCAGCCTAGCGGGAGAGTGGAATGAGCAGTTCTTC
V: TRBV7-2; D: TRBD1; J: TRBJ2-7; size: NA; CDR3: CASSFLGQGTYEQYF; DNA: TGTGCCAGCAGCTTTCTTGGACAGGGGACCTACGAGCAGTACTTC
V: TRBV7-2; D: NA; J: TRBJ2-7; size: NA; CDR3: CASSWQGPGDSPLHF; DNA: TGTGCCAGCAGCTGGCAGGGTCCAGGAGATTCACCCCTCCACTTC
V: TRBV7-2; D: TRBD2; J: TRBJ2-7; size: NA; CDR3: CASSLLAGGGEQYF; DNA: TGTGCCAGCAGCCTACTAGCGGGAGGCGGCGAGCAGTACTTC